These 4 T cell receptor beta chains were sequenced from one sample in a study of Ad26.COV2.S vaccination and SARS-CoV-2 variants. Here immunoSEQ multiplex PCR was the method, and the copy in TCRdb shows in-frame clones only, minus some. Here the sample spans about 180,000 clones, approximately 88% being singletons. This sample comprised peripheral blood, obtained after recovery from COVID-19. The receptors here all came from a human donor who had recovered from COVID-19.

The chain is built from TRBV27 and TRBJ2-3; the D is unclear. Germline V gene lookup returns CDR1 MNHEY and CDR2 SMNVEV (reference sequence). The length of the CDR3 is 11 residues. Trimming removed 3 bases at V and 10 bases at J, with 8 bases between. CDR3 sequence reads: CASSLVVAQYF. The CDR3 coding sequence is TGTGCCAGCAGTTTGGTAGTAGCGCAGTATTTT.

The chain joins TRBV11-2 to TRBJ1-2, with D possibly being TRBD1 (5 bases). CDR3 length: 15 residues. Germline V gene lookup returns CDR1 SGHAT and CDR2 FQNNGV. V was cut by 6 bases and J by 0 bases, with 14 bases left in between. The CDR3, as DNA: TGTGCCAGCAGGGGCCGGGACTGGACTAACTATGGCTACACCTTC. Protein sequence: CASRGRDWTNYGYTF.

The rearrangement joins TRBV28 to TRBJ1-2, with 8 positions matching TRBD1. The CDR3 runs 12 residues. The V gene end was trimmed by 8 bases and the J gene end by 8 bases; junction bases not matched to a gene: 7. Germline CDR1 and CDR2: MDHEN and SYDVKM. The CDR3 region has the DNA TGTGCCAGCTTTCAGGGGGCGGGAGGCTACACCTTC. Translation: CASFQGAGGYTF.

The genes are TRBV5-1 and TRBJ2-1; 9 bases agree with TRBD1. CDR3 size: 16 residues. The trim removed 3 bases at V and 4 bases at J, leaving 8 bases unmatched. Germline assignment: CDR1 SGHRS and CDR2 YFSETQ. The CDR3 spells CASSSAGTGLYNEQFF. The CDR3 DNA follows: TGCGCCAGCAGCTCCGCCGGGACAGGGCTTTACAATGAGCAGTTCTTC.